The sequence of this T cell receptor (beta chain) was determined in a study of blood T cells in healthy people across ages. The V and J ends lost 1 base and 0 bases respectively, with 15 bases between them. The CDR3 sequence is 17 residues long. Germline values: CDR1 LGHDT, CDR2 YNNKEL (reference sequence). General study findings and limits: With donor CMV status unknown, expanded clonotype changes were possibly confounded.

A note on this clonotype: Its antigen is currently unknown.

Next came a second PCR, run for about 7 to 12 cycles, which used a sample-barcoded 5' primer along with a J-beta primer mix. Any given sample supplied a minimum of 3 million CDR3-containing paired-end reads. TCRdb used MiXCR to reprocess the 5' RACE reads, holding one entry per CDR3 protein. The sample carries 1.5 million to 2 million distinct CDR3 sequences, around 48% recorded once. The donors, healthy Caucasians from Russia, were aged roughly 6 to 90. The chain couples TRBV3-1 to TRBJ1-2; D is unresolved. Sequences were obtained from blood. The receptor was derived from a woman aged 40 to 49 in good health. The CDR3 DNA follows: TGTGCCAGCAGCCAAGTGGTCGGGCAGCTAACTAACTATGGCTACACCTTC. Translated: CASSQVVGQLTNYGYTF.